This passage covers 10 T cell receptor beta chains from one sample sequenced in a study of shared clonotypes between healthy human individuals. The method was immunoSEQ multiplex PCR; TCRdb's version includes in-frame clones alone and lacks a portion of them. The table lists 950,000 to 1,200,000 clones, about 72% of them singletons, with almost 0.9% in the top ten. Sequenced input: memory CD4+ T cells from PBMCs. Sample subset: CD45RA-negative fraction. The receptors were gathered from a man between 18 and 29 years old in good health. Some clones in this sample may be carry-over from other donors' samples.

The CDR3 DNA is TGTGCCAGCAGCGTGAGCGGGTATCCTACCTACGAGCAGTACTTC. This translates into CASSVSGYPTYEQYF. The genes are TRBV9 and TRBJ2-7, with D maybe TRBD2 (6 bases). The CDR3 has 15 amino acids. V lost 2 bases, J lost 2 bases, and 14 bases lay in between. Germline V gives CDR1 SGDLS, CDR2 YYNGEE.

The genes are TRBV28 and TRBJ2-4; 9 bases are a match to TRBD1. Germline V CDR1 and CDR2: MDHEN, SYDVKM. CDR3 length: 15 residues. J was trimmed by 4 bases and V by 3 bases; bases with no gene match: 4. The CDR3 nucleotides read TGTGCCAGCAGTTTTCATGGGACAGGGAAAAACATTCAGTACTTC. This gives the protein CASSFHGTGKNIQYF.

The rearrangement joins TRBV27 to TRBJ2-5; the match to TRBD2 covers 10 bases. The CDR3 is made up of 15 amino acids. V trimming: 3 bases; J trimming: 3 bases; junction bases outside the gene matches: 4. Germline CDR1 is MNHEY and CDR2 is SMNVEV (reference sequence). In DNA form, the CDR3 reads TGTGCCAGCAGTTTTAGTACTAGCGGGGAAGAGACCCAGTACTTC. This sequence encodes CASSFSTSGEETQYF.

V usage is TRBV28 and J usage is TRBJ2-5; D uncertain. The germline V gene encodes CDR1 MDHEN and CDR2 SYDVKM. The CDR3 contains 16 residues. V lost 5 bases to trimming and J lost 5 bases, with 21 bases between them. Written as DNA, the CDR3 is TGTGCCAGCAGTCTGGCGGTGTCATTGGTCGGCGAGACCCAGTACTTC. Protein product: CASSLAVSLVGETQYF.

The chain uses TRBV10-3 and TRBJ2-3; TRBD2 might be the D (6 bases). Germline CDR1 and CDR2: ENHRY and SYGVKD. Trimming left V 6 bases short and J 6 bases short, with 13 bases between. The CDR3 has 13 residues. In DNA, the CDR3 is TGTGCCATCAGGCAACTAGCTGGGGATACGCAGTATTTT. As protein: CAIRQLAGDTQYF.

This sequence joins TRBV29-1 and TRBJ2-1; perhaps TRBD2 as D (7 bases). Germline CDR1 and CDR2: SQVTM and ANQGSEA. The V and J ends lost 3 bases and 3 bases respectively, with 12 bases between them. The CDR3 is made up of 14 amino acids. The CDR3 DNA reads as TGCAGCGTTGAGTTAGGGGGGGTCTACAATGAGCAGTTCTTC. Translating gives CSVELGGVYNEQFF.

The J gene is TRBJ1-4, the V gene TRBV4-2; 7 bases match TRBD1. The CDR3 covers 14 residues. CDR1 is LGHNA, CDR2 YNFKEQ, per germline. Trimming cost V 6 bases and J 8 bases; bases outside gene matches: 9. The CDR3: CASRPWTGEEKLFF. The CDR3 region has the DNA TGTGCCAGCAGACCCTGGACAGGCGAGGAAAAACTGTTTTTT.

This chain joins TRBV29-1 and TRBJ2-1; 9 bases line up with TRBD2. CDR1 SQVTM and CDR2 ANQGSEA come from the germline V gene. The length of the CDR3 is 14 residues. The J segment lost 4 bases and the V segment lost 6 bases, leaving 7 bases of the junction unmatched. CDR3 protein: CSVLGLALYNEQFF. The CDR3 DNA reads TGCAGCGTCCTGGGACTAGCTTTATACAATGAGCAGTTCTTC.

Only one count was recorded for this clone. This chain connects TRBV7-3 to TRBJ2-1, with 8 bases fitting TRBD2. V gave up 5 bases and J gave up 8 bases; unmatched junction bases: 8. CDR1 is SGHTA, CDR2 FQGTGA, per germline. This CDR3 has 14 residues. This CDR3 reads CASSPPGLGDEQFF. CDR3 in DNA: TGTGCCAGCAGCCCACCGGGACTAGGCGATGAGCAGTTCTTC.

This clone appeared many times. CDR3 DNA sequence: TGTGCCAGCAGTCGAATTAGCGGGAGAGGGGGCGGGGAGCTGTTTTTT. It codes for CASSRISGRGGGELFF. This rearrangement joins TRBV7-2 to TRBJ2-2, with 9 bases matching TRBD2. Losses at the gene ends were 6 bases for V and 7 bases for J; bases not matched to a gene: 12. This CDR3 spans 16 amino acids. The germline V gene encodes CDR1 SGHTA and CDR2 FQGNSA.